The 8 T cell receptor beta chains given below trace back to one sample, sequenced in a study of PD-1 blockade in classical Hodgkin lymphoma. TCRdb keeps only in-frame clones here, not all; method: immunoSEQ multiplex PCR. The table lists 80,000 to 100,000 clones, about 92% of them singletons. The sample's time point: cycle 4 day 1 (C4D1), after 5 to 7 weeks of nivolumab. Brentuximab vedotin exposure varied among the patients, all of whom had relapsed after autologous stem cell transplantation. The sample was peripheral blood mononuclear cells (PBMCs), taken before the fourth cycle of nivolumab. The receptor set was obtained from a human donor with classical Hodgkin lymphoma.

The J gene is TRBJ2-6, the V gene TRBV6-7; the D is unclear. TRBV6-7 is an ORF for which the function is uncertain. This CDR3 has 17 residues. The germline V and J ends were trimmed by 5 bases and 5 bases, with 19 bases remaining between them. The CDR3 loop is CASSVSPRQSRANVLTF. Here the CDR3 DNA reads TGTGCCAGCAGTGTGTCGCCGCGTCAAAGTCGGGCCAACGTCCTGACTTTC.

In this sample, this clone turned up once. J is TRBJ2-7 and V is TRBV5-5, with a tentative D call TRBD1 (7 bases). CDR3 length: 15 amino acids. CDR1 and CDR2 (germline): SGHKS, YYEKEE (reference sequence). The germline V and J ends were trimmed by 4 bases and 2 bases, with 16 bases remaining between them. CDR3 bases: TGTGCCAGCAGCGCGGGGACAGTGTCAACCTACGAGCAGTACTTC. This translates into CASSAGTVSTYEQYF.

The CDR3 spells CASSDGGMNTEAFF. The CDR3 nucleotides are TGTGCCAGCAGTGACGGCGGAATGAACACTGAAGCTTTCTTT. This sequence joins TRBV2 and TRBJ1-1, with D uncertain. V shed 3 bases and J shed 0 bases, with 8 bases lying between them. The CDR3 has 14 amino acids. Germline CDR1 and CDR2: SNHLY and FYNNEI.

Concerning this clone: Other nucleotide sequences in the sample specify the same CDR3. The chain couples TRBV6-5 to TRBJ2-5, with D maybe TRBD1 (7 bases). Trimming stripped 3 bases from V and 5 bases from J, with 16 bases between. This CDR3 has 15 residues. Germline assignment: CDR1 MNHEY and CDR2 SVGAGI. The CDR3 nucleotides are TGTGCCAGCAGTTATGAGGCAGGGGGGTACGAGACCCAGTACTTC. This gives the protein CASSYEAGGYETQYF.

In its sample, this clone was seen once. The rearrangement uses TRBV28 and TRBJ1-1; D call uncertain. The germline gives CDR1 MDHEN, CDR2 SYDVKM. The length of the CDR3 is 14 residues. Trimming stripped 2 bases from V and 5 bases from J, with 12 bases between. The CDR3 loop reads CASSLNSPRTEAFF. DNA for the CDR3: TGTGCCAGCAGTTTAAACAGTCCGAGGACTGAAGCTTTCTTT.

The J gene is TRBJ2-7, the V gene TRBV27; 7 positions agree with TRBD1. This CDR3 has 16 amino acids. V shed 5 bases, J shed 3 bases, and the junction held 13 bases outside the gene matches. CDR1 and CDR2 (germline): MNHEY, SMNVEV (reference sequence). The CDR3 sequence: CASSPRGGQGDYEQYF. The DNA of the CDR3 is TGTGCCAGCAGTCCTCGTGGCGGCCAGGGGGACTACGAGCAGTACTTC.

The DNA of the CDR3 is TGTGCCAGCAGCTTGGCTTTGGGGGCCGGGGAGCTGTTTTTT. As protein: CASSLALGAGELFF. The chain links TRBV5-4 to TRBJ2-2, with D tentatively TRBD1 or TRBD2 (5 bases each). The CDR3 contains 14 residues. V was trimmed by 0 bases and J by 6 bases, leaving 9 bases between them. The V gene's germline CDR1 is SGHNT and CDR2 YYREEE (reference sequence).

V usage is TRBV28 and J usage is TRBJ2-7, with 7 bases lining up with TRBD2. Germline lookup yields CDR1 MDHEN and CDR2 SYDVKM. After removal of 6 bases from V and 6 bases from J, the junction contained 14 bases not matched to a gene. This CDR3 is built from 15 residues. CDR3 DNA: TGTGCCAGCAGCCTATCGTTTATAACGGGGGGCGAGCAGTACTTC. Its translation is CASSLSFITGGEQYF.